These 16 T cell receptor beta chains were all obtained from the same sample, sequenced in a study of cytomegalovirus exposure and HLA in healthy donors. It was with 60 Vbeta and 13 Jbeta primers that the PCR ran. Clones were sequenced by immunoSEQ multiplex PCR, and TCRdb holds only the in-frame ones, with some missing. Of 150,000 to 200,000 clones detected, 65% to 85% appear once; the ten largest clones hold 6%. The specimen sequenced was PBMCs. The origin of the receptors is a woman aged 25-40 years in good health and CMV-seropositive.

The CDR3 loop reads CASSESKRSAAYNEQFF. The CDR3 DNA reads TGCGCCAGCAGTGAGTCGAAGCGTTCAGCGGCCTACAATGAGCAGTTCTTC. This rearrangement joins TRBV10-1 to TRBJ2-1, with a weak D call TRBD2 (5 bases). The CDR3 contains 17 residues. Trimming shortened V by 0 bases and J by 2 bases, and 14 bases separated the two germline ends. Germline lookup yields CDR1 WNHNN and CDR2 SYGVQD (reference sequence).

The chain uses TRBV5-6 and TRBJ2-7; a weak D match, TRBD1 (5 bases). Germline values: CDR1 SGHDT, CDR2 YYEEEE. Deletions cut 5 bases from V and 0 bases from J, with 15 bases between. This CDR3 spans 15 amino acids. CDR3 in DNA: TGTGCCAGCAGAACGATCCAGGGTCACTCCTACGAGCAGTACTTC. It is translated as CASRTIQGHSYEQYF.

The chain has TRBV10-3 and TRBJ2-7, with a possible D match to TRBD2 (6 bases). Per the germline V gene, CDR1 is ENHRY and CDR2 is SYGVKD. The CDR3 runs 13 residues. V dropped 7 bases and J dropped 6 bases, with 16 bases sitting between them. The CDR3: CAIKFSEGLEQYF. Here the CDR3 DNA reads TGTGCCATCAAGTTTAGCGAGGGACTCGAGCAGTACTTC.

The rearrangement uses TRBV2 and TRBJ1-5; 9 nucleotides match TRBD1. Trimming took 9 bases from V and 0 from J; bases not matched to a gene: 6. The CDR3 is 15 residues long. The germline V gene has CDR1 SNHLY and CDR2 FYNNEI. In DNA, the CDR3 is TGTGCCAGTGACAGGGGGACCGATAGCAATCAGCCCCAGCATTTT. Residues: CASDRGTDSNQPQHF.

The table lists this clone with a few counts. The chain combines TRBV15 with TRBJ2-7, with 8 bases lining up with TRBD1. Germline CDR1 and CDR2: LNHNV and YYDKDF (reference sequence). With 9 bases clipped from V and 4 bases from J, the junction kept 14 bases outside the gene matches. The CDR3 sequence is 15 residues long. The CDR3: CATEHETGEMYEQYF. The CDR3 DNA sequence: TGTGCCACGGAACATGAGACAGGGGAAATGTACGAGCAGTACTTC.

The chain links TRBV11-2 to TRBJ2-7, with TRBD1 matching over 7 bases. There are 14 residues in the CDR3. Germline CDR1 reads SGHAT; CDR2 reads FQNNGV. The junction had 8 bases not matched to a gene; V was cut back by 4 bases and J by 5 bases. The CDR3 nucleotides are TGTGCCAGCAGCTCCCGACAGGGTTCCGACGAGCAGTACTTC. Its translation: CASSSRQGSDEQYF.

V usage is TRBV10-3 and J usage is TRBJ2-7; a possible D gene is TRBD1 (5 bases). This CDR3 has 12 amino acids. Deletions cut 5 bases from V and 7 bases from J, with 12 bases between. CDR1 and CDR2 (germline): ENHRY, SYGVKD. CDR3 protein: CAISSLGEEQYF. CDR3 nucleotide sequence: TGTGCCATCAGTTCGTTAGGGGAAGAGCAGTACTTC.

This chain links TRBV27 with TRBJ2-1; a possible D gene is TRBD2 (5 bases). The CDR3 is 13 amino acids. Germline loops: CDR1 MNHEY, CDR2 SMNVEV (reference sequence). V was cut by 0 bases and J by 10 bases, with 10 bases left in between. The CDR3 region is CASSLSSTGEQFF. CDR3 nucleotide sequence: TGTGCCAGCAGTTTATCTAGCACGGGGGAGCAGTTCTTC.

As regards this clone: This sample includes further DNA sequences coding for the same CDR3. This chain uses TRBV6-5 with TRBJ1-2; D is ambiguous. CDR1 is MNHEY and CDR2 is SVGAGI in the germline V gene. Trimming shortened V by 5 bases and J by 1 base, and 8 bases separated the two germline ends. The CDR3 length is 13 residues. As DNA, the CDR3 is TGTGCCAGCAGTCGCGGCAGTAACTATGGCTACACCTTC. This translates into CASSRGSNYGYTF.

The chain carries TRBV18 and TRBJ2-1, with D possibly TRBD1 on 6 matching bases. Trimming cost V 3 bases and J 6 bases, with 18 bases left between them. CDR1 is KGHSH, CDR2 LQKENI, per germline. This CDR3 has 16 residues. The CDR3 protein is CASSPQTRIGGNEQFF. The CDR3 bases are TGTGCCAGCTCACCCCAGACCCGGATAGGGGGCAATGAGCAGTTCTTC.

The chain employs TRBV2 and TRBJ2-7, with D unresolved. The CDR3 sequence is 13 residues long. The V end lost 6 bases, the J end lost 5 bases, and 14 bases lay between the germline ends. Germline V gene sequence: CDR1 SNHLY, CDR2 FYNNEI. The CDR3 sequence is CASSEVGWHEQYF. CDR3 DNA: TGTGCCAGCAGCGAGGTAGGATGGCACGAGCAGTACTTC.

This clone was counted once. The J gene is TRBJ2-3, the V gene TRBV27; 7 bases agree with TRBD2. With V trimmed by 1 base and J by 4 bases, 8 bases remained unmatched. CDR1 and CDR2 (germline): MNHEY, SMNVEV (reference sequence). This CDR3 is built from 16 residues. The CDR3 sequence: CASSLWRGYLPDTQYF. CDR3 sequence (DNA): TGTGCCAGCAGTTTATGGCGGGGGTATCTCCCAGATACGCAGTATTTT.

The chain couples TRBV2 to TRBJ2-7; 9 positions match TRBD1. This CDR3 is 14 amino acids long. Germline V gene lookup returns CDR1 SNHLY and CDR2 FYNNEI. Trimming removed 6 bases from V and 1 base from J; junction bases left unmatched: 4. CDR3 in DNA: TGTGCCAGCAGGCCCGGGACAGGGTCCTACGAGCAGTACTTC. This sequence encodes CASRPGTGSYEQYF.

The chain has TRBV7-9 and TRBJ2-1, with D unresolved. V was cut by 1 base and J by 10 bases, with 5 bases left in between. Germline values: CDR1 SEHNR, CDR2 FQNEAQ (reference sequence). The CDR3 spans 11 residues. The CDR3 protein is CASSLGREQFF. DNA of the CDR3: TGTGCCAGCAGCTTAGGGCGGGAGCAGTTCTTC.

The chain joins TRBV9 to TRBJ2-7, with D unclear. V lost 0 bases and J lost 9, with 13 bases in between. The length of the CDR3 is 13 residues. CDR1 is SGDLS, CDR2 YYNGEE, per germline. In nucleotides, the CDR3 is TGTGCCAGCAGCGTAGCCATGTCTACGGTGCAGTACTTC. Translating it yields CASSVAMSTVQYF.

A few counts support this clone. The CDR3 loop reads CASSLFLDRGWGGYTF. In nucleotides, the CDR3 is TGTGCCAGCAGCTTGTTTTTGGACAGGGGTTGGGGTGGCTACACCTTC. V is TRBV5-6 and J is TRBJ1-2; 9 bases fit TRBD1. Germline V gene lookup returns CDR1 SGHDT and CDR2 YYEEEE. CDR3 size: 16 residues. After removal of 1 base from V and 7 bases from J, the junction contained 11 bases not matched to a gene.